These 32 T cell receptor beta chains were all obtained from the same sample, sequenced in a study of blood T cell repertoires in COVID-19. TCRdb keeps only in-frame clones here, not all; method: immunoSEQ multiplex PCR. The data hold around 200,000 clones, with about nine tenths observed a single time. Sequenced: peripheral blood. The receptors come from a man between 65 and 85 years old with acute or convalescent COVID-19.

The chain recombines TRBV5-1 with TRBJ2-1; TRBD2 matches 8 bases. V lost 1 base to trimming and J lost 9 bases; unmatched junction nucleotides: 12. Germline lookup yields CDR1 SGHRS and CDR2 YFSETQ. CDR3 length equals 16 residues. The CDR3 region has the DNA TGCGCCAGCAGCTTGCGGGGCGGGAGGAGCTTTAGTGAGCAGTTCTTC. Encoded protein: CASSLRGGRSFSEQFF.

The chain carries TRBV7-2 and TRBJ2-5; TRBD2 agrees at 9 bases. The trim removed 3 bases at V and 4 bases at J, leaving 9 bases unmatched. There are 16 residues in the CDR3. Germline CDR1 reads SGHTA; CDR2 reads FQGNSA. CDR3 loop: CASSLRVAGVGETQYF. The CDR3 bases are TGTGCCAGCAGCTTGAGGGTAGCGGGAGTAGGAGAGACCCAGTACTTC.

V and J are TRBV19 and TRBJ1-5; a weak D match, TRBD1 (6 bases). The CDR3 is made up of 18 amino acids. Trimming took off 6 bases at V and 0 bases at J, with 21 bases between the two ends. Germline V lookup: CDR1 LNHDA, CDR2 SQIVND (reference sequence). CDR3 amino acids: CASRHLSLGGYSNQPQHF. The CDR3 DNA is TGTGCCAGTAGACATCTCTCGTTAGGGGGTTATAGCAATCAGCCCCAGCATTTT. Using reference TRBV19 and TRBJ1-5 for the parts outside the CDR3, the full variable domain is DGGITQSPKYLFRKEGQNVTLSCEQNLNHDAMYWYRQDPGQGLRLIYYSQIVNDFQKGDIAEGYSVSREKKESFPLTVTSAQKNPTAFYLCASRHLSLGGYSNQPQHFGDGTRLSIL.

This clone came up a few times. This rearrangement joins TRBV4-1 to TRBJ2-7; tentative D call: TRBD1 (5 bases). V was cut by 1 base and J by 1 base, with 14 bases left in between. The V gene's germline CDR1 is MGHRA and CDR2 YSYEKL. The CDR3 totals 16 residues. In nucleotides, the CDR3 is TGCGCCAGCAGCCAAGCTTGGGGCCGCGTTTCCTACGAGCAGTACTTC. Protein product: CASSQAWGRVSYEQYF.

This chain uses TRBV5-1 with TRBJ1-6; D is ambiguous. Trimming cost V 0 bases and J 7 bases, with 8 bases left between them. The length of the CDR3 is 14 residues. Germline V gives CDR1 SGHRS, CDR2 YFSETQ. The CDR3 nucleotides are TGCGCCAGCAGCTTGGTGACTCCCAATTCACCCCTCCACTTT. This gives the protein CASSLVTPNSPLHF.

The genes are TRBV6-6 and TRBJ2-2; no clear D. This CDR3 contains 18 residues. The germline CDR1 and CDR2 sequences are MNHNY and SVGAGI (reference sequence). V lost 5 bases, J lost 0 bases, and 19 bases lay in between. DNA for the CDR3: TGTGCCAGCAGTCCCACCCCTATATATATCGCGAACACCGGGGAGCTGTTTTTT. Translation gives CASSPTPIYIANTGELFF.

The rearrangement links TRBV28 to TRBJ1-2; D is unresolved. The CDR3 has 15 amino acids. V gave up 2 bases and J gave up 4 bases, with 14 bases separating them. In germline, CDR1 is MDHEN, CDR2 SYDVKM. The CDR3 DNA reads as TGTGCCAGCAGTTTAATCCCACAGTTGGGCTATGGCTACACCTTC. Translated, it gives CASSLIPQLGYGYTF.

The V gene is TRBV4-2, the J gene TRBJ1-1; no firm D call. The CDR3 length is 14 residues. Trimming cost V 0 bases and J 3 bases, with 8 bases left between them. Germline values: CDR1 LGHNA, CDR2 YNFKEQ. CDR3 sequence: CASSQDIYYTEAFF. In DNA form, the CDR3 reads TGTGCCAGCAGCCAAGACATCTACTACACTGAAGCTTTCTTT.

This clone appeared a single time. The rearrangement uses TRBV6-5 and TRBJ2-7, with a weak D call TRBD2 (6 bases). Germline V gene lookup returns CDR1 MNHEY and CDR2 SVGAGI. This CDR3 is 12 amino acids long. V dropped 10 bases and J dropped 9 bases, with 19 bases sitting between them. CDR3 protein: CATTFGRGRQYF. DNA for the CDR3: TGTGCCACCACATTCGGGCGGGGTCGGCAGTACTTC.

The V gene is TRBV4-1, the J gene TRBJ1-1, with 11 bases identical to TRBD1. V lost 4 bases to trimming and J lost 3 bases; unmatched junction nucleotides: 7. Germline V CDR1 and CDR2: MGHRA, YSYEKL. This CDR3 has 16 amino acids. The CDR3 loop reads CASSRDRGYGDTEAFF. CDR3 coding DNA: TGCGCCAGCAGCCGGGACAGGGGGTACGGTGACACTGAAGCTTTCTTT.

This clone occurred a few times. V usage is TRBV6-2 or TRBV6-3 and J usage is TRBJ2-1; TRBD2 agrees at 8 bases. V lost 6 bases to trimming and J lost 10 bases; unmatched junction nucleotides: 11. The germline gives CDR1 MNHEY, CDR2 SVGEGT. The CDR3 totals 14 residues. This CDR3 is CASSVVAAGGEQFF. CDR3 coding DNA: TGTGCCAGCAGCGTCGTTGCGGCGGGAGGAGAGCAGTTCTTC.

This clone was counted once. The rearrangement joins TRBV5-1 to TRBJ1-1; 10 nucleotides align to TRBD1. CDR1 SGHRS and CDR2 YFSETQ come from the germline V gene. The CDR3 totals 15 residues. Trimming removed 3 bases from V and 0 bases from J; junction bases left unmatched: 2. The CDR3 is CASSSGQGMNTEAFF. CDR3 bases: TGCGCCAGCAGCTCGGGACAGGGGATGAACACTGAAGCTTTCTTT. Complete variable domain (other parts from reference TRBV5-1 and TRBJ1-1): KAGVTQTPRYLIKTRGQQVTLSCSPISGHRSVSWYQQTPGQGLQFLFEYFSETQRNKGNFPGRFSGRQFSNSRSEMNVSTLELGDSALYLCASSSGQGMNTEAFFGQGTRLTVV.

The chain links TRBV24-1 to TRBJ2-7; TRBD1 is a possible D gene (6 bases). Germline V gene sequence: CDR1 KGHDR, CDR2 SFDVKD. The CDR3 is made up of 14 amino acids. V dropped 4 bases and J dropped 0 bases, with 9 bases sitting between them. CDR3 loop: CATSEGRGSYEQYF. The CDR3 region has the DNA TGTGCCACCAGTGAGGGCAGGGGCTCCTACGAGCAGTACTTC.

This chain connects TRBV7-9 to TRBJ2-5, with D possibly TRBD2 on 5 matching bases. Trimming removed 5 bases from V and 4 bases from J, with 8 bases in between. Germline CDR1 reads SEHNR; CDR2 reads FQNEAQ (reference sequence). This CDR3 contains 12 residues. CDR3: CASSPRGETQYF. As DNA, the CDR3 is TGTGCCAGCAGCCCACGGGGAGAGACCCAGTACTTC.

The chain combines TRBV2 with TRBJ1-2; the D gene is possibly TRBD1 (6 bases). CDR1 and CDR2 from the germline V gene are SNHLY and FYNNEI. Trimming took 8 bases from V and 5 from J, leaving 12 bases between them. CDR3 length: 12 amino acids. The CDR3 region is CASYQGLYGYTF. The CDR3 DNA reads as TGTGCCAGCTACCAGGGGCTGTATGGCTACACCTTC.

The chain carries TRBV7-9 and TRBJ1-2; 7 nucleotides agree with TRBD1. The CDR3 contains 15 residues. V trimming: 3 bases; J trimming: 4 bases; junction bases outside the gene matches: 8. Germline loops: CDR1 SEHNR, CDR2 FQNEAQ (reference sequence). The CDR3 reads CASSFGGGGPYGYTF. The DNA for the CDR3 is TGTGCCAGCAGCTTCGGCGGAGGGGGCCCCTATGGCTACACCTTC.

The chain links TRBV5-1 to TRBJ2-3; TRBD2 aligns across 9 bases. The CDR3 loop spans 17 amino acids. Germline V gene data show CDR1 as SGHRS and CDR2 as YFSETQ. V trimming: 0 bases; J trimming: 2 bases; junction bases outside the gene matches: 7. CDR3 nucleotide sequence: TGCGCCAGCAGCTTGGACCCCCAGCGGGGGGCCACAGATACGCAGTATTTT. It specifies CASSLDPQRGATDTQYF.

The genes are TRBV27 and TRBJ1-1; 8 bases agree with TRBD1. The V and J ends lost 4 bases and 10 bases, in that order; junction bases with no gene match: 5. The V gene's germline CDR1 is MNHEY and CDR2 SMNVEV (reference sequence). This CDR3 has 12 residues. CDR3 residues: CASSSTDRGAFF. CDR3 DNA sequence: TGTGCCAGCAGTTCCACTGACAGGGGAGCTTTCTTT.

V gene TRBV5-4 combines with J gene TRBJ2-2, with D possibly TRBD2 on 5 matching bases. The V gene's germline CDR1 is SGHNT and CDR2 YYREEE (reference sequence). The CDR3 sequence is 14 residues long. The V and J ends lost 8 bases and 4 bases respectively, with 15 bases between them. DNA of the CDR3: TGTGCCAGTATGCTAAACGGAGGCACCGGGGAGCTGTTTTTT. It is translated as CASMLNGGTGELFF.

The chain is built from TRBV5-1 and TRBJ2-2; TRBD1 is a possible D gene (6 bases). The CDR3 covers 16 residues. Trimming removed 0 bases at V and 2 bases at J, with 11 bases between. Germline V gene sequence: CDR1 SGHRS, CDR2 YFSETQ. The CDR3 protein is CASSLEGTRNTGELFF. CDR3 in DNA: TGCGCCAGCAGCTTGGAAGGGACACGTAACACCGGGGAGCTGTTTTTT.

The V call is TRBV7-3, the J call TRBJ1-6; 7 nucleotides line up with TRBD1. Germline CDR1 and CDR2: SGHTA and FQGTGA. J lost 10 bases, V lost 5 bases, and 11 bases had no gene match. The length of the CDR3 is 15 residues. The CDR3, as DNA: TGTGCCAGCAGCCGACAGGGAACCTGGGGGTCACCCCTCCACTTT. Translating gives CASSRQGTWGSPLHF.

As DNA, the CDR3 is TGTGCCAGCAGCGGGGGGGTATCCAGATACAATGAGCAGTTCTTC. Residues: CASSGGVSRYNEQFF. The chain employs TRBV9 and TRBJ2-1; TRBD2 might be the D (6 bases). CDR3 size: 15 residues. V was trimmed by 3 bases and J by 4 bases, leaving 14 bases between them. In germline, CDR1 is SGDLS, CDR2 YYNGEE.

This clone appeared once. The CDR3 sequence is CASSLMADQPQHF. For the CDR3, the DNA is TGTGCCAGCAGCTTAATGGCCGATCAGCCCCAGCATTTT. The chain uses TRBV7-3 and TRBJ1-5; D is undetermined. The CDR3 spans 13 residues. Germline V lookup: CDR1 SGHTA, CDR2 FQGTGA. Trimming cost V 1 base and J 5 bases, with 6 bases left between them.

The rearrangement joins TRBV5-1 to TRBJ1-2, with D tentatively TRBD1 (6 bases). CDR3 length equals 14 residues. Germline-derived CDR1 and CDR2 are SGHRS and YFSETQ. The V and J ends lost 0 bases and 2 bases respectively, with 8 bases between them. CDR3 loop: CASSLETGNYGYTF. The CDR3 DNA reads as TGCGCCAGCAGCTTGGAAACAGGGAACTATGGCTACACCTTC.

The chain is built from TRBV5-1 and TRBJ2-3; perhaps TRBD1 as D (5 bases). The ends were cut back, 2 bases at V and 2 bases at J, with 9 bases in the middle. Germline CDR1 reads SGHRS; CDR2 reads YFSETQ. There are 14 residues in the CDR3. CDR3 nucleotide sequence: TGCGCCAGCAGCTTACAGGCGTACACAGATACGCAGTATTTT. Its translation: CASSLQAYTDTQYF.

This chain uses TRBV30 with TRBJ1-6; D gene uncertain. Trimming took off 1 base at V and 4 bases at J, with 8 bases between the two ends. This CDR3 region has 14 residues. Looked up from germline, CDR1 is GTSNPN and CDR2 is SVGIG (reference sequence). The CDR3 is CAWSEWQYNSPLHF. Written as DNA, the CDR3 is TGTGCCTGGAGTGAGTGGCAATATAATTCACCCCTCCACTTT.

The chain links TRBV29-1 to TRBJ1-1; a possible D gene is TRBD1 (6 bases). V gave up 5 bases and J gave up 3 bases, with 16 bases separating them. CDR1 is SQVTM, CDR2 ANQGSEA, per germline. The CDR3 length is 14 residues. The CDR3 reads CSVKTTGWDTEAFF. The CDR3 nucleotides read TGCAGCGTTAAAACTACAGGGTGGGACACTGAAGCTTTCTTT.

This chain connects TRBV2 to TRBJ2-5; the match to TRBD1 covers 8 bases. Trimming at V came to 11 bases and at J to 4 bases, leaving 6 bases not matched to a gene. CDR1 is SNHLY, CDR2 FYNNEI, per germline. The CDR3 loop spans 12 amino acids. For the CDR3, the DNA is TGTGCCGGACAGGGCTTAGGAGAGACCCAGTACTTC. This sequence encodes CAGQGLGETQYF.

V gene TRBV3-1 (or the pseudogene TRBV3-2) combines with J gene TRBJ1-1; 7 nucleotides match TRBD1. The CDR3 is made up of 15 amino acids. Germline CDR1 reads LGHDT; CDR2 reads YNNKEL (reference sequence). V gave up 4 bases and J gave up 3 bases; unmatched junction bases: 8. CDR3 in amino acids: CASSLWSQGDTEAFF. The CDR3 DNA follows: TGTGCCAGCAGCCTCTGGTCCCAGGGGGACACTGAAGCTTTCTTT.

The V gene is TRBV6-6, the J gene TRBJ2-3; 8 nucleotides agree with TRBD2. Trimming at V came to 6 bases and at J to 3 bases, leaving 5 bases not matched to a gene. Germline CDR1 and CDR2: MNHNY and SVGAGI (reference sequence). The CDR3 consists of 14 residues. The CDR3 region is CASSQSGRTDTQYF. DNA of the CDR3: TGTGCCAGCAGCCAAAGCGGGAGAACAGATACGCAGTATTTT.

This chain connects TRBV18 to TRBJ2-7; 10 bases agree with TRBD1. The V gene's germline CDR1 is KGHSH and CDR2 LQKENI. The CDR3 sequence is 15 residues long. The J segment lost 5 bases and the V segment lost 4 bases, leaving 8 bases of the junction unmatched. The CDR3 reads CASSQFRDRGHEQYF. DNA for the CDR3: TGTGCCAGCTCACAATTCCGGGACAGGGGTCACGAGCAGTACTTC.

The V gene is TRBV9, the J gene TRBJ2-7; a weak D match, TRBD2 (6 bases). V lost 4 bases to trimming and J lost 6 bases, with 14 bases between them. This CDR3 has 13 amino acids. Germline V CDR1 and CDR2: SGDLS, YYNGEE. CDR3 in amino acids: CASSPRLEGEQYF. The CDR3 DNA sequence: TGTGCCAGCAGCCCCCGGCTGGAGGGCGAGCAGTACTTC.